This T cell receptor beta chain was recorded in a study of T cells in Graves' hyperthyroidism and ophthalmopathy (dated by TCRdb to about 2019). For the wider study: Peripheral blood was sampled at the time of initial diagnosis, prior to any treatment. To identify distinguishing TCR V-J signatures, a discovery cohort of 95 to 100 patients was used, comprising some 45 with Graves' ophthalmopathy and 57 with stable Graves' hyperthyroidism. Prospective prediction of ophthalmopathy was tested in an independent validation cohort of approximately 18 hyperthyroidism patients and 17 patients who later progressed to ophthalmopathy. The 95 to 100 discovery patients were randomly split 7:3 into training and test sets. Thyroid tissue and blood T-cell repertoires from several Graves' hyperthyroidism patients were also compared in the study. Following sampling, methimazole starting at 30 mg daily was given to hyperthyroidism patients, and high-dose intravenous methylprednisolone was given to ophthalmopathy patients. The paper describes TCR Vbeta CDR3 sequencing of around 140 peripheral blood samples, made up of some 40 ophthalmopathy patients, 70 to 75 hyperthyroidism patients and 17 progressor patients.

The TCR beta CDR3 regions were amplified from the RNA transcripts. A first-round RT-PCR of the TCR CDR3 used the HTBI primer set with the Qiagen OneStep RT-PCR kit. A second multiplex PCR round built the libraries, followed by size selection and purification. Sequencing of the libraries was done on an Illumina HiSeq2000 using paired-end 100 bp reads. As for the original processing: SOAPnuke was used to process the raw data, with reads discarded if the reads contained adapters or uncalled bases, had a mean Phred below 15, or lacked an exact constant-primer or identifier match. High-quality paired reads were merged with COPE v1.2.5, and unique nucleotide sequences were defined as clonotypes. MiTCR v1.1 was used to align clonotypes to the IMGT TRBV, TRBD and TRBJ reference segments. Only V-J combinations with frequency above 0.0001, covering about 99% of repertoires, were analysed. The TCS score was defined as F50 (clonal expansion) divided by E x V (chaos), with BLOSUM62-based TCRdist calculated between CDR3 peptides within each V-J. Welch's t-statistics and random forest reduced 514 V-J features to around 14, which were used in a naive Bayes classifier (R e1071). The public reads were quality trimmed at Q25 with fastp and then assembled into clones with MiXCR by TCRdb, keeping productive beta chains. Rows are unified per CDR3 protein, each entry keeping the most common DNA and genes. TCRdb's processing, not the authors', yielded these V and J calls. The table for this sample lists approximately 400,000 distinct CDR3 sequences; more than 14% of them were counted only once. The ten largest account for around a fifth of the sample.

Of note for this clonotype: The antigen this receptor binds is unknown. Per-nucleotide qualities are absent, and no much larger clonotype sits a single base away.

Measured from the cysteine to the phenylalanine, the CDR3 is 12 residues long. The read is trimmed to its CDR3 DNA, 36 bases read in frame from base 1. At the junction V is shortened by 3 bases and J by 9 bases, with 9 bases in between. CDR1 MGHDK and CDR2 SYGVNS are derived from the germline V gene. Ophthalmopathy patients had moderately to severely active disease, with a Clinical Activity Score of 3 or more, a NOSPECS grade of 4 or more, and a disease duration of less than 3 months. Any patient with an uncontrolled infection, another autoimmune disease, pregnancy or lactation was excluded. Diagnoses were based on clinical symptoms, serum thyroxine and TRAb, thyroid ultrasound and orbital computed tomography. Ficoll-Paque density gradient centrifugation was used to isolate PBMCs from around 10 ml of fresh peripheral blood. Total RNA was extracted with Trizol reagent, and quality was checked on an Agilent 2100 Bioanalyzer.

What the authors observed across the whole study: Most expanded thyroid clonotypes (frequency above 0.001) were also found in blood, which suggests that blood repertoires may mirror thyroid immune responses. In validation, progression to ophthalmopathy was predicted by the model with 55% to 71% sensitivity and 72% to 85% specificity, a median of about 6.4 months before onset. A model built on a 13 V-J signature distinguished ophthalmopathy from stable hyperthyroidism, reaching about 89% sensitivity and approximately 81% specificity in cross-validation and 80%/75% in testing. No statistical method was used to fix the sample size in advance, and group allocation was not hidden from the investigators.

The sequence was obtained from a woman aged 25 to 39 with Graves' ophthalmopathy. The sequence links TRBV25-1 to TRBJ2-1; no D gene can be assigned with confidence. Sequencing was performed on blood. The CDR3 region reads CASSESLGEQFF. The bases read TGTGCCAGCAGTGAGTCCCTGGGTGAGCAGTTCTTC.